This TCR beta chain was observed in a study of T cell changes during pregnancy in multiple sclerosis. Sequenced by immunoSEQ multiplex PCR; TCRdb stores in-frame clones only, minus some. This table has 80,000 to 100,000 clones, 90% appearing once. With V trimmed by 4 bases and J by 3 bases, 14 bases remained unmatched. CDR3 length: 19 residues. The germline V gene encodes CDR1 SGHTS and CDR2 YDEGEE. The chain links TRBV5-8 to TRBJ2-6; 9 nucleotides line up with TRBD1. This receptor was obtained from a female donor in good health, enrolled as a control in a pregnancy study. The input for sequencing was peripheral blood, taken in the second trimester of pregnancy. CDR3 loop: CASSLDRDRVTGGANVLTF. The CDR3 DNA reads TGTGCCAGCAGCCTCGACCGGGACAGGGTAACAGGTGGGGCCAACGTCCTGACTTTC. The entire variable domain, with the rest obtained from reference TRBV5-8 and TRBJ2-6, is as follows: EAGVTQSPTHLIKTRGQQATLRCSPISGHTSVYWYQQALGLGLQFLLWYDEGEERNRGNFPPRFSGRQFPNYSSELNVNALELEDSALYLCASSLDRDRVTGGANVLTFGAGSRLTVL.